The clone carrying this T cell receptor beta chain occurred many times. The data belong to a study of T cells after posttransplantation cyclophosphamide. Measured with immunoSEQ multiplex PCR; TCRdb has only the in-frame clones, and not every one. The repertoire shows 41,000 or so clones, none seen only once; the top ten take over 5.5%. The receptor's source is a young man in good health and a related stem cell transplant donor. The sequenced sample was PBMCs.

The CDR3 sequence is CASSLQGYTEAFF. DNA for the CDR3: TGTGCCAGCAGTTTACAGGGATACACTGAAGCTTTCTTT. The chain employs TRBV7-6 and TRBJ1-1; D might be TRBD1 (6 bases). Germline loops: CDR1 SGHVS, CDR2 FNYEAQ. V lost 6 bases and J lost 3, with 11 bases in between. The CDR3 runs 13 residues.